Given below is one T cell receptor beta chain in context. PCR primers comprised 60 Vbeta and 13 Jbeta primers. Profiled with immunoSEQ multiplex PCR; TCRdb holds only in-frame clones, not every one. Found here are about 140,000 clones, around 66% of them singletons; the top ten hold around 6%. The data belong to a study of cytomegalovirus exposure and HLA in healthy donors. This CDR3 comprises 15 residues. V gave up 2 bases and J gave up 1 base, with 8 bases separating them. Germline CDR1 and CDR2: SGHTA and FQGNSA. This receptor was identified in a woman aged 60 to 75 in good health and CMV-seronegative. The chain couples TRBV7-2 to TRBJ2-2, with D unclear. The specimen sequenced was PBMCs. The CDR3 loop reads CASSLRLENTGELFF. The CDR3 DNA sequence: TGTGCCAGCAGCTTACGACTTGAGAACACCGGGGAGCTGTTTTTT.